These 19 T cell receptor beta chains were sequenced from one sample in a study of radiotherapy plus CTLA-4 blockade in lung cancer. Assay: immunoSEQ multiplex PCR; the TCRdb copy retains only in-frame clones and omits some. The data contain 100,000 to 150,000 clones, approximately 90% of them singletons. The source material was peripheral blood, sampled from a patient treated with radiotherapy plus ipilimumab. Source of these receptors: a human donor with non-small cell lung cancer that progressed on radiotherapy plus ipilimumab.

The rearrangement uses TRBV2 and TRBJ1-2; TRBD1 matches at 11 bases. V trimming: 4 bases; J trimming: 4 bases; junction bases outside the gene matches: 5. Germline V gene lookup returns CDR1 SNHLY and CDR2 FYNNEI. This CDR3 has 15 residues. CDR3 bases: TGTGCCAGCAGTGCCGGACAGGGGGCGACCTATGGCTACACCTTC. Its protein is CASSAGQGATYGYTF. Based on the CDR3 plus reference TRBV2 and TRBJ1-2, the full variable domain is EPEVTQTPSHQVTQMGQEVILRCVPISNHLYFYWYRQILGQKVEFLVSFYNNEISEKSEIFDDQFSVERPDGSNFTLKIRSTKLEDSAMYFCASSAGQGATYGYTFGSGTRLTVV.

This chain links TRBV9 with TRBJ2-7; TRBD2 matches at 15 bases. Unmatched junction bases numbered 3, after V lost 4 bases and J lost 1 base. CDR3 length: 16 amino acids. From germline, CDR1 is SGDLS and CDR2 YYNGEE. CDR3 region: CASSSGLAGGSYEQYF. CDR3 coding DNA: TGTGCCAGCAGCTCGGGACTAGCGGGAGGTTCCTACGAGCAGTACTTC.

This sequence joins TRBV29-1 and TRBJ2-5, with D unresolved. The CDR3 length is 11 residues. The germline V and J ends were trimmed by 8 bases and 7 bases, with 14 bases remaining between them. Germline CDR1 is SQVTM and CDR2 is ANQGSEA. The CDR3: CSSQDHGTQYF. The CDR3 DNA sequence: TGCAGCTCCCAAGATCACGGGACCCAGTACTTC.

The count of this clone is one. V is TRBV27 and J is TRBJ2-7; D is undetermined. CDR3 length: 16 amino acids. Looked up from germline, CDR1 is MNHEY and CDR2 is SMNVEV (reference sequence). Trimming took off 6 bases at V and 0 bases at J, with 18 bases between the two ends. CDR3 nucleotides: TGTGCCAGCAGCGCTCTCCCGGGTGGGCCCTCCTACGAGCAGTACTTC. Its translation: CASSALPGGPSYEQYF.

CDR3 DNA sequence: TGTGCCAGCAGCCCCGTGGGTAGCGAAAGGTGGGATGAGCAGTTCTTC. Protein product: CASSPVGSERWDEQFF. The chain has TRBV11-3 and TRBJ2-1; possibly TRBD2 for D (5 bases). Germline CDR1 and CDR2: SGHNT and YENEEA. Trimming stripped 5 bases from V and 8 bases from J, with 22 bases between. The CDR3 spans 16 residues. Complete variable domain (other parts from reference TRBV11-3 and TRBJ2-1): EAGVVQSPRYKIIEKKQPVAFWCNPISGHNTLYWYLQNLGQGPELLIRYENEEAVDDSQLPKDRFSAERLKGVDSTLKIQPAELGDSAVYLCASSPVGSERWDEQFFGPGTRLTVL.

This clone was seen a handful of times. The J gene is TRBJ2-5, the V gene TRBV5-1; possibly TRBD2 for D (6 bases). CDR1 and CDR2 from the germline V gene are SGHRS and YFSETQ. Trimming removed 7 bases from V and 2 bases from J, with 18 bases in between. The CDR3 runs 15 residues. The CDR3 nucleotides are TGCGCCAGCTCGGAGCGGGCTCAACCGCAAGAGACCCAGTACTTC. Residues: CASSERAQPQETQYF.

The chain employs TRBV7-2 and TRBJ1-1; 11 nucleotides line up with TRBD1. Germline CDR1 SGHTA, CDR2 FQGNSA. The J segment lost 5 bases and the V segment lost 2 bases, leaving 7 bases of the junction unmatched. The CDR3 is 16 residues long. CDR3 in DNA: TGTGCCAGCAGCTTACAAGGACAGGGGGCCGGAACTGAAGCTTTCTTT. This codes for CASSLQGQGAGTEAFF. Full variable domain (missing parts from reference TRBV7-2 and TRBJ1-1): GAGVSQSPSNKVTEKGKDVELRCDPISGHTALYWYRQSLGQGLEFLIYFQGNSAPDKSGLPSDRFSAERTGGSVSTLTIQRTQQEDSAVYLCASSLQGQGAGTEAFFGQGTRLTVV.

The chain has TRBV7-9 and TRBJ1-2; 8 bases line up with TRBD1. V trimming: 5 bases; J trimming: 6 bases; junction bases outside the gene matches: 11. This CDR3 contains 15 residues. Germline-derived CDR1 and CDR2 are SEHNR and FQNEAQ (reference sequence). The CDR3 reads CASSPVPDRANGYTF. CDR3 nucleotides: TGTGCCAGCAGCCCAGTCCCGGACAGGGCGAATGGCTACACCTTC.

The V call is TRBV5-6, the J call TRBJ2-7, with TRBD1 identical over 9 bases. The CDR3 totals 15 residues. Looked up from germline, CDR1 is SGHDT and CDR2 is YYEEEE. The J segment lost 4 bases and the V segment lost 3 bases, leaving 8 bases of the junction unmatched. CDR3 loop: CASSSRQGGTYEQYF. CDR3 sequence (DNA): TGTGCCAGCAGCTCGAGACAGGGGGGTACGTACGAGCAGTACTTC.

The chain is built from TRBV9 and TRBJ2-1; D unclear. Germline V CDR1 and CDR2: SGDLS, YYNGEE. Trimming removed 4 bases from V and 5 bases from J, with 13 bases in between. This CDR3 contains 14 residues. The CDR3 region is CASSPGWADNEQFF. The CDR3 DNA follows: TGTGCCAGCAGCCCTGGTTGGGCGGACAATGAGCAGTTCTTC.

The genes are TRBV5-4 and TRBJ2-1; TRBD1 aligns across 11 bases. CDR3 length: 15 amino acids. Germline V CDR1 and CDR2: SGHNT, YYREEE (reference sequence). Trimming cost V 0 bases and J 8 bases; bases outside gene matches: 4. CDR3 DNA: TGTGCCAGCAGCTTGGCGGGACAGGGGGAGCATGAGCAGTTCTTC. It encodes CASSLAGQGEHEQFF.

The rearrangement uses TRBV15 and TRBJ1-5; 10 bases are shared with TRBD1. The germline V gene has CDR1 LNHNV and CDR2 YYDKDF (reference sequence). This CDR3 is built from 16 residues. The trim removed 2 bases at V and 2 bases at J, leaving 3 bases unmatched. CDR3 DNA: TGTGCCACCAGCAGACCCGGGACAGGGGGCAATCAGCCCCAGCATTTT. Protein sequence: CATSRPGTGGNQPQHF.

In this sample, this clone turned up once. The CDR3 sequence: CASSSTGTQYTGELFF. Here the CDR3 DNA reads TGTGCCAGCAGCTCCACCGGGACCCAATACACCGGGGAGCTGTTTTTT. This chain uses TRBV7-9 with TRBJ2-2, with D possibly being TRBD1 or TRBD2 (5 bases each). Trimming took 4 bases from V and 3 from J, leaving 15 bases between them. Germline CDR1 is SEHNR and CDR2 is FQNEAQ (reference sequence). This CDR3 spans 16 amino acids.

This chain uses TRBV12-5 with TRBJ2-2; TRBD2 is a possible D gene (7 bases). In germline, CDR1 is LGHNT, CDR2 FRNRAP. This CDR3 has 14 amino acids. CDR3 DNA sequence: TGTGCCTGGGGGGGGCGGAGAATCACCGGGGAGCTGTTTTTT. Its protein product is CAWGGRRITGELFF.

CDR3 in DNA: TGTGCCAGCAGAAAATTAGCGGGAGGGCCCAGTGAGCAGTTCTTC. Amino acids: CASRKLAGGPSEQFF. This sequence joins TRBV11-3 and TRBJ2-1, with 11 bases that match TRBD2. With 6 bases clipped from V and 9 bases from J, the junction kept 10 bases outside the gene matches. Germline V lookup: CDR1 SGHNT, CDR2 YENEEA. This CDR3 has 15 amino acids.

V is TRBV19 and J is TRBJ2-1; possibly TRBD1 or TRBD2 for D (5 bases each). This CDR3 has 14 residues. V was cut by 9 bases and J by 7 bases, with 19 bases left in between. Germline CDR1 reads LNHDA; CDR2 reads SQIVND (reference sequence). The CDR3 nucleotides are TGTGCCAGCCGCGGTGGGGGTCTAGGGAATGAGCAGTTCTTC. Protein: CASRGGGLGNEQFF.

The gene calls are TRBV2 and TRBJ2-1, with 13 bases matching TRBD2. V gave up 6 bases and J gave up 4 bases; unmatched junction bases: 6. Germline V gene sequence: CDR1 SNHLY, CDR2 FYNNEI. This CDR3 comprises 16 residues. Written as DNA, the CDR3 is TGTGCCAGCAGCACCGGGACTAGCGGGAAGTACAATGAGCAGTTCTTC. It is translated as CASSTGTSGKYNEQFF.

This chain joins TRBV4-1 and TRBJ2-1; D uncertain. The CDR3 is 13 residues long. Trimming pared 0 bases from V and 10 bases from J, leaving 10 bases between. The germline V gene encodes CDR1 MGHRA and CDR2 YSYEKL. CDR3 region: CASSQEGLWEQFF. CDR3 nucleotide sequence: TGCGCCAGCAGCCAAGAGGGTCTTTGGGAGCAGTTCTTC.

The chain recombines TRBV7-8 with TRBJ1-1; the D is unclear. Germline V gives CDR1 SGHVS, CDR2 FQNEAQ. The CDR3 runs to 14 residues. With 5 bases removed from V and 3 bases from J, the gap between germline ends came to 13 bases. The CDR3 DNA follows: TGTGCCAGCAGCCTTAGTTCCGGGTACACTGAAGCTTTCTTT. It codes for CASSLSSGYTEAFF.